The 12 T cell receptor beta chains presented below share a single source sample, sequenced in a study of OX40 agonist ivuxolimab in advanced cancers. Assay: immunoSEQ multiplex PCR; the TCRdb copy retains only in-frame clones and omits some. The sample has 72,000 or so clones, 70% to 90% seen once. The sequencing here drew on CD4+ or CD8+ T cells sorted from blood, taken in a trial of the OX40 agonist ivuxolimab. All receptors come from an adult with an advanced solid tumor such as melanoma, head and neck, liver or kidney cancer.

The CDR3 spells CASSLARSNYDSYEQYF. DNA of the CDR3: TGCGCCAGCAGCTTGGCTCGGTCGAATTATGACTCCTACGAGCAGTACTTC. The genes are TRBV5-1 and TRBJ2-7; D unclear. Trimming stripped 0 bases from V and 0 bases from J, with 16 bases between. The CDR3 length is 17 residues. CDR1 is SGHRS and CDR2 is YFSETQ in the germline V gene.

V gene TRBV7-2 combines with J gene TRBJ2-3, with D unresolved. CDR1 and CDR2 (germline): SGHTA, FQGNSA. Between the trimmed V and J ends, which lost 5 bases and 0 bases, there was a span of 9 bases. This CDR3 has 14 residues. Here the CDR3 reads CASSPLGSTDTQYF. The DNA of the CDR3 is TGTGCCAGCAGCCCGCTGGGGAGCACAGATACGCAGTATTTT.

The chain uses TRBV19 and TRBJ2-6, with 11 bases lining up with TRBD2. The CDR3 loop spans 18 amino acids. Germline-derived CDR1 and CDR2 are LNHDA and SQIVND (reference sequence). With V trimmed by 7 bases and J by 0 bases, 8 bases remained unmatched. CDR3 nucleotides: TGTGCCAGTACCCCGACTAGCGGGAACCCCTCTGGGGCCAACGTCCTGACTTTC. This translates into CASTPTSGNPSGANVLTF.

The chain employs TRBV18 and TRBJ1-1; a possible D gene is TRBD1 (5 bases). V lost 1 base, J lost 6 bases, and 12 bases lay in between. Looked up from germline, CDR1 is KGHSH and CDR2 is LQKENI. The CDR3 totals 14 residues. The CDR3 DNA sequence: TGTGCCAGCTCACCACTAGGGGATGGAGCTGAAGCTTTCTTT. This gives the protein CASSPLGDGAEAFF. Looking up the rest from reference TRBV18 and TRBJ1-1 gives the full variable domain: NAGVMQNPRHLVRRRGQEARLRCSPMKGHSHVYWYRQLPEEGLKFMVYLQKENIIDESGMPKERFSAEFPKEGPSILRIQQVVRGDSAAYFCASSPLGDGAEAFFGQGTRLTVV.

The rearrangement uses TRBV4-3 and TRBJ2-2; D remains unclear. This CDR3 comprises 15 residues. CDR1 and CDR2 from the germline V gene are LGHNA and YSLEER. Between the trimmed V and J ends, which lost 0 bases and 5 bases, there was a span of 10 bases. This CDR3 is CASSQEFRGTGELFF. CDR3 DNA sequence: TGCGCCAGCAGCCAAGAATTTCGTGGGACCGGGGAGCTGTTTTTT.

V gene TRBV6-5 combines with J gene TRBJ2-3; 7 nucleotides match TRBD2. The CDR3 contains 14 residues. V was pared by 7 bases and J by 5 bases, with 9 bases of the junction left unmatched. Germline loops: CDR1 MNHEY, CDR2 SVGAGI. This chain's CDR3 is CASTAGRHGDTQYF. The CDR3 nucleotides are TGTGCCAGCACAGCGGGACGTCATGGAGATACGCAGTATTTT.

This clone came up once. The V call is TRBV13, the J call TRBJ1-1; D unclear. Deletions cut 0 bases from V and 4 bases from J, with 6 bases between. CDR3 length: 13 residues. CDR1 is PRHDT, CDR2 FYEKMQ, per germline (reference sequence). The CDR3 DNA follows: TGTGCCAGCAGCTTAGGCCCGGGCACTGAAGCTTTCTTT. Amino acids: CASSLGPGTEAFF.

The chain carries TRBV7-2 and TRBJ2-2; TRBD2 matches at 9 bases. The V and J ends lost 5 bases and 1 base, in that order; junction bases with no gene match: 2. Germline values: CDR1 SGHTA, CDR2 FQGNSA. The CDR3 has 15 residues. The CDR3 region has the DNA TGTGCCAGCAGCAATAGCGGGGGGAACACCGGGGAGCTGTTTTTT. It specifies CASSNSGGNTGELFF.

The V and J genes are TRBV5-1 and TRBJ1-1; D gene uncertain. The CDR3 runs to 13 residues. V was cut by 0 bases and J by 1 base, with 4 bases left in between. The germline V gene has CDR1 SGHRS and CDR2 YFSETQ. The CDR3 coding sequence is TGCGCCAGCAGCTTGGACAGGAACACTGAAGCTTTCTTT. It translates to CASSLDRNTEAFF.

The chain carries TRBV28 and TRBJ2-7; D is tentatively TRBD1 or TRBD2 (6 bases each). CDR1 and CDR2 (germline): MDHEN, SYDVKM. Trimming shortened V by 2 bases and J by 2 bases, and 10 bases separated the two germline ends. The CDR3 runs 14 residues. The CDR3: CASSLVRGPYEQYF. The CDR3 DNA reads TGTGCCAGCAGTTTAGTTCGGGGGCCCTACGAGCAGTACTTC.

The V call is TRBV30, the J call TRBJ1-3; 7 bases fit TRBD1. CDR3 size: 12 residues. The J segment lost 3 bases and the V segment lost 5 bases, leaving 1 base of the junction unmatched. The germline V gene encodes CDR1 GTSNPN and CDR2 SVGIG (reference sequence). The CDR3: CAWGDSGNTIYF. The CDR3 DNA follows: TGTGCCTGGGGGGACAGTGGAAACACCATATATTTT.

CDR3: CSVARPPNEQFF. The CDR3 DNA reads as TGCAGCGTCGCCCGACCACCCAATGAGCAGTTCTTC. The J gene is TRBJ2-1, the V gene TRBV29-1; D is unclear. The germline V and J ends were trimmed by 6 bases and 6 bases, with 12 bases remaining between them. The length of the CDR3 is 12 residues. Germline V gene lookup returns CDR1 SQVTM and CDR2 ANQGSEA.